What follows describes a single T cell receptor (beta chain). These data belong to a study of patients and donors after allogeneic stem cell transplantation. The CDR3 is made up of 15 amino acids. V was pared by 1 base and J by 7 bases, with 16 bases between. Looked up from germline, CDR1 is MGHRA and CDR2 is YSYEKL. TCRdb reprocessed the RT-PCR reads via MiXCR and lists one record per CDR3 protein. The data hold about 40,000 distinct CDR3 sequences, with roughly 30% observed a single time. The sequence was obtained from a human donor who was either an allogeneic HSCT recipient or a stem cell or donor lymphocyte infusion donor (not recorded which). It is not recorded whose cells these are; they may come from a transplant donor. The chain links TRBV4-1 to TRBJ2-5, with a weak D call TRBD2 (6 bases). Sequencing used blood, either unsorted or a sorted T cell fraction (not recorded which). The CDR3, as DNA: TGCGCCAGCAGCCAAGCGGCCGGGAGTGGGGGGACCCAGTACTTC. This sequence encodes CASSQAAGSGGTQYF.